This TCR beta chain was sequenced in a study of T cells of healthy individuals. This clonotype turned up a few times. This CDR3 is built from 15 residues. Unmatched junction bases numbered 10, after V lost 4 bases and J lost 9 bases. Germline values: CDR1 SGHVS, CDR2 FQNEAQ. TCRdb ran MiXCR on the 5' RACE reads and lists one entry per CDR3 protein. Altogether 38,000 or so distinct CDR3 sequences are present, more than 4.5% being singletons, with the ten largest covering about 8.9%. This clonotype originated in a human donor in good health. This sequence joins TRBV7-8 and TRBJ2-1, with 9 nucleotides matching TRBD2. The CDR3 DNA reads as TGTGCCAGCAGCTGGGGCGGCGGGGGGGCGGGTGAGCAGTTCTTC. This codes for CASSWGGGGAGEQFF.